A single count supports the clone carrying this T cell receptor (beta chain). The antigen is undetermined. The data are from a study of blood T cells in healthy people across ages. Overall study findings and caveats: While age rose, TCR beta diversity per million T cells dropped in a roughly linear way. Greater diversity and more naive CD4+ cells were seen in long-lived donors than in aged donors.

Germline V CDR1 and CDR2: MDHEN, SYDVKM. CDR3 size: 13 residues. The germline V and J ends were trimmed by 6 bases and 4 bases, with 12 bases remaining between them. Using a J-beta primer mix together with a sample-barcoded 5' primer, a second PCR was run for roughly 6 to 12 cycles. Every cDNA molecule bore a tag from a template-switch adaptor containing 12 random nucleotides. MiXCR was run by TCRdb on the 5' RACE reads, yielding one entry per CDR3 protein. The table has roughly 2 million distinct CDR3 sequences, around 50% seen once; the top ten hold approximately 2.1%. About 9.9 milliliters of peripheral blood were drawn from each donor.

This TCR was sampled from a woman aged 40 to 55 in good health. J is TRBJ2-5 and V is TRBV28; D might be TRBD1 (6 bases). Sequences were obtained from blood. This CDR3 reads CASRRNRAETQYF. CDR3 bases: TGTGCCAGCAGGCGAAACAGGGCAGAGACCCAGTACTTC.